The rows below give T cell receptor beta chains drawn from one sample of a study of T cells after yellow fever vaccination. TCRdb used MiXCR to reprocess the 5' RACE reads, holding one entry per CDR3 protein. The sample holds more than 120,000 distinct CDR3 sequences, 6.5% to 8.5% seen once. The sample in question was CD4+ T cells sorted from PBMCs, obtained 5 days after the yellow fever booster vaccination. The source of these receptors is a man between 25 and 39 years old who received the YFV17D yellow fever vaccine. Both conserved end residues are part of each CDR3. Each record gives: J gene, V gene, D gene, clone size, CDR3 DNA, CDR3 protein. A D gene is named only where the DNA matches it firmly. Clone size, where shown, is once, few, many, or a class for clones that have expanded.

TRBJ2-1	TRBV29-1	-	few	TGCAGCCTCCGGGCAGGGGACTCCTACAATGAGCAGTTCTTC	CSLRAGDSYNEQFF
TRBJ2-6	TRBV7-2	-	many	TGTGCCAGCAGCTTAGTGAGTGCTGGGGCCAACGTCCTGACTTTC	CASSLVSAGANVLTF
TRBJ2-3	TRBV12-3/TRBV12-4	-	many	TGTGCCAGCAGTACTTTAGATACGCAGTATTTT	CASSTLDTQYF
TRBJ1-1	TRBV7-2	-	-	TGTGCCAGCAGCTTAGGGAGGGAGCGGGCTGAAGCTTTCTTT	CASSLGRERAEAFF
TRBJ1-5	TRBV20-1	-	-	TGCTGTGCTAACTCACCGGGACTCTCGATTGGGGGTAATCAGCCCCAGCATTTT	CCANSPGLSIGGNQPQHF
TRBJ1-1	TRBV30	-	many	TGTGCCTGGAGCCCGATGGGATATTTACCGGCTTTCTTT	CAWSPMGYLPAFF
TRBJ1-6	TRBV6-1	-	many	TGTGCCAGCAGTCCAACAGGGAGGTCGTCACCCCTCCACTTT	CASSPTGRSSPLHF
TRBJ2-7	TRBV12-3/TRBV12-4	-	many	TGTGCCAGCAGTTTCGTCGGCTCCTACGAGCAGTACTTC	CASSFVGSYEQYF
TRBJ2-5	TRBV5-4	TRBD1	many	TGTGCCAGCAGCCCCGGGACAGAGCAAGAGACCCAGTACTTC	CASSPGTEQETQYF
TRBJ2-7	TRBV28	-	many	TGTGCCAGCAGTTCCGACCGGCGGGGAAGGGGTCCCTACGAGCAGTACTTC	CASSSDRRGRGPYEQYF
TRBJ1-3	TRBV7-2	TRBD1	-	TGTGCCAGCACCCGGGACAGGGGGACTGGAAACACCATATATTTT	CASTRDRGTGNTIYF
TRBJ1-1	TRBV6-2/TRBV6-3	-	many	TGTGCCAGCAGTTTCCACCTCCCCAGGGCTGAAGCTTTCTTT	CASSFHLPRAEAFF
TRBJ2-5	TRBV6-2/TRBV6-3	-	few	TGTGCCAGCAGTTACTCGAAAACGCAAAGGACAGAAGCCTTC	CASSYSKTQRTEAF
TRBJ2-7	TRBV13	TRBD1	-	TGTGCCAGCAGCTTTGGACAGGGGGCGAAGCAGTACTTC	CASSFGQGAKQYF
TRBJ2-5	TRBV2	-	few	TGTGCCAGCAGTGCCTTTTTGCAGGGAGAGACCCAGTACTTC	CASSAFLQGETQYF
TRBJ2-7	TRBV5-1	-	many	TGCGCCAGCAGCTTGGACGTGCGTCAGTACTTC	CASSLDVRQYF
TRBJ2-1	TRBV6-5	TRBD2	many	TGTGCCAGCAGTTGGACTAGCTCCCAATACAATGAGCAGTTCTTC	CASSWTSSQYNEQFF
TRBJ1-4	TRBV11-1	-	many	TGTGCCAGCAGCTTGCGAGGGGAAGCCAGAAAACTGTTTTTT	CASSLRGEARKLFF
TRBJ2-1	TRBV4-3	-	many	TGCGCCAGCAGCCAAGACCGGACCCACGAGCAGTTCTTC	CASSQDRTHEQFF
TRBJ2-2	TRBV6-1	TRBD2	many	TGTGCCAGCAGTGAACTAGCGGGAGGGATCGGGGAGCTGTTTTTT	CASSELAGGIGELFF
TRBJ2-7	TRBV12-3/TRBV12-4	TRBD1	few	TGTGCCAGCGGAAGAGCGGGACAGGGGTACGAGCAGTACTTC	CASGRAGQGYEQYF
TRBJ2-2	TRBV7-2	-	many	TGTGCCAGCAGCTCTCTAGGTCCCGGGGAGCTGTTTTTT	CASSSLGPGELFF
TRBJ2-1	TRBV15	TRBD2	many	TGTGCCACCAGCAGACCCGGACTAGCGGGAGGAGGTGAGCAGTTCTTC	CATSRPGLAGGGEQFF
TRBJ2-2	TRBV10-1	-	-	TGCGCCAGCAGTAAATACGACACCGGGGAGCTGTTTTTT	CASSKYDTGELFF
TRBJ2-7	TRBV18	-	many	TGTGCCAGCTCCCCCGAAGCGGTTTACGAGCAGTACTTC	CASSPEAVYEQYF
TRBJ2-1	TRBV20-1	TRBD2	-	TGCAGTGCCCAGCCGGGACTAGCGGGAGGTGAGCAGTTCTTC	CSAQPGLAGGEQFF
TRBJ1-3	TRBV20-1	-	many	TGCAGTGCTAGGTCCCGAAACGTTCAGGGAAACACCATATATTTT	CSARSRNVQGNTIYF
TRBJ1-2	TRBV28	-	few	TGTGCCAGCACCACGCTCGGGGGGCCATATGGCTACACCTTC	CASTTLGGPYGYTF